This TCR beta chain comes out of a study of blood T cell repertoires in COVID-19. The overall study: Samples taken during acute and convalescent COVID-19 were collected in the United States, Italy and Spain. In each case, the material was cDNA or gDNA derived from T cells, B-cell-depleted T cells, or PBMCs.

From germline, CDR1 is SGHAT and CDR2 FQNNGV. The V end lost 0 bases, the J end lost 6 bases, and 9 bases lay between the germline ends. CDR3 length: 14 amino acids. In the original processing: Researchers report that nucleated cell counts were estimated from reference gene primer amplification. Sequencing used immunoSEQ multiplex PCR; TCRdb keeps in-frame clones, though not all of them. That table furnishes V, J and clone size, whereas the DNA furnished D and trimming. The table lists roughly 80,000 clones, about four fifths of them singletons. Sequencing input: peripheral blood. The receptor comes from a man aged 45-60 years with acute or convalescent COVID-19. The rearrangement uses TRBV11-2 and TRBJ2-1, with D perhaps matching TRBD2 (6 bases). CDR3 bases: TGTGCCAGCAGCTTAGAGGGAGGACCCAATGAGCAGTTCTTC. It specifies CASSLEGGPNEQFF. The full variable domain, completed using reference TRBV11-2 and TRBJ2-1, is EAGVAQSPRYKIIEKRQSVAFWCNPISGHATLYWYQQILGQGPKLLIQFQNNGVVDDSQLPKDRFSAERLKGVDSTLKIQPAKLEDSAVYLCASSLEGGPNEQFFGPGTRLTVL.